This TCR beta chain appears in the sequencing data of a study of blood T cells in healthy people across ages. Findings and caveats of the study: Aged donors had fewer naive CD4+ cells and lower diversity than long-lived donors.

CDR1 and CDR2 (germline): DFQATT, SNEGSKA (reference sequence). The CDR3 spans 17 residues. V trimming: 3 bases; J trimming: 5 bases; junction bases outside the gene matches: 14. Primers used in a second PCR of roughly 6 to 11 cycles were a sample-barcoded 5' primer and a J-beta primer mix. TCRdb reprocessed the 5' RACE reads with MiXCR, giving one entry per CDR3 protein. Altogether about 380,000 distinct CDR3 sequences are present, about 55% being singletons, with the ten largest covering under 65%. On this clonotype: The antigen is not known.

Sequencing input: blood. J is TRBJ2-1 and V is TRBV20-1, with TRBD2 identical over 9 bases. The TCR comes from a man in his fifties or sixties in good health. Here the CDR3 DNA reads TGCAGTGCTAGCCCGGTGGGGGCGGGAGGGGTAAACAATGAGCAGTTCTTC. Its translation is CSASPVGAGGVNNEQFF.